Presented here are 27 T cell receptor beta chains from one specimen sequenced in a study of response to subunit inactivated influenza vaccine. One entry per CDR3 protein, called by TCRdb with MiXCR from the RT-PCR reads. The repertoire consists of 500,000 to 550,000 distinct CDR3 sequences, with 6.5% to 8% occurring once and the leading ten covering around 13%. The source material was PBMCs from blood, sampled about 24 months after vaccination. These receptors all come from a man between 50 and 69 years old who received an inactivated influenza vaccine.

This clonotype was recorded many times. The rearrangement links TRBV12-3 or TRBV12-4 to TRBJ2-1; 9 nucleotides match TRBD1. This CDR3 has 14 residues. Trimming removed 6 bases from V and 7 bases from J; junction bases left unmatched: 7. As DNA, the CDR3 is TGTGCCAGCAGCACCGGGACAGGGCGGAATGAGCAGTTCTTC. Its protein is CASSTGTGRNEQFF.

V is TRBV12-3 or TRBV12-4 and J is TRBJ2-7, with no clear D. V lost 4 bases to trimming and J lost 1 base, with 17 bases between them. This CDR3 has 16 residues. The CDR3 spells CASSSIRTESSYEQYF. CDR3 nucleotides: TGTGCCAGCAGTTCAATACGGACGGAAAGTTCCTACGAGCAGTACTTC.

The chain recombines TRBV11-2 with TRBJ2-7; TRBD2 aligns across 12 bases. This CDR3 has 15 residues. V lost 5 bases, J lost 7 bases, and 9 bases stayed unmatched. Germline CDR1 SGHAT, CDR2 FQNNGV. The CDR3 DNA reads TGTGCCAGCAGCCCTCGGACTAGCGGGGCAGGTGAGCAGTACTTC. It encodes CASSPRTSGAGEQYF.

At least ten counts were recorded for this clonotype. This chain uses TRBV4-2 with TRBJ1-2; D unclear. The CDR3 contains 15 residues. The V and J ends lost 5 bases and 4 bases respectively, with 17 bases between them. CDR1 is LGHNA, CDR2 YNFKEQ, per germline. The CDR3 reads CASSIETGEGYGYTF. CDR3 nucleotide sequence: TGTGCCAGCAGCATCGAGACCGGGGAGGGCTATGGCTACACCTTC.

This clonotype was recorded a few times. This chain joins TRBV12-3 or TRBV12-4 and TRBJ2-6; D possibly corresponds to TRBD2 (6 bases). The V end lost 6 bases, the J end lost 1 base, and 13 bases lay between the germline ends. The CDR3 sequence is 16 residues long. DNA for the CDR3: TGTGCCAGCAGGGGAAGTGGGGGGTCTGGGGCCAACGTCCTGACTTTC. It is translated as CASRGSGGSGANVLTF.

The sample holds a few counts of this clonotype. V and J are TRBV20-1 and TRBJ2-2; TRBD2 matches 13 bases. Germline V CDR1 and CDR2: DFQATT, SNEGSKA (reference sequence). V lost 2 bases to trimming and J lost 0 bases; unmatched junction nucleotides: 12. The CDR3 sequence is 20 residues long. The CDR3 DNA follows: TGCAGTGCTAGACGGAAACCGGGACTAGCGGGACTAGCGAACACCGGGGAGCTGTTTTTT. Amino acid sequence: CSARRKPGLAGLANTGELFF.

This clonotype occurred many times. The V call is TRBV5-1, the J call TRBJ2-5; D not certain. Per germline, CDR1 SGHRS and CDR2 YFSETQ. CDR3 length equals 17 residues. Trimming stripped 3 bases from V and 5 bases from J, with 23 bases between. This CDR3 is CASSSTSALDGRETQYF. The CDR3 bases are TGCGCCAGCAGCTCTACCTCCGCCCTGGACGGGCGGGAGACCCAGTACTTC.

This clonotype was counted between two and nine times. The V call is TRBV20-1, the J call TRBJ1-2; D is possibly TRBD1 (5 bases). Germline V gene lookup returns CDR1 DFQATT and CDR2 SNEGSKA (reference sequence). The CDR3 sequence is 14 residues long. V was trimmed by 1 base and J by 7 bases, leaving 16 bases between them. In DNA form, the CDR3 reads TGCAGTGCTAGAGGGGGTTGGGACTACCGTGGCTACACCTTC. Translating it yields CSARGGWDYRGYTF.

Many counts were recorded for this clonotype. The chain joins TRBV10-3 to TRBJ1-5; no reliable D call. V dropped 0 bases and J dropped 0 bases, with 6 bases sitting between them. The length of the CDR3 is 15 residues. The V gene's germline CDR1 is ENHRY and CDR2 SYGVKD. The CDR3, as DNA: TGTGCCATCAGTGAGTCGGATTATAGCAATCAGCCCCAGCATTTT. Protein sequence: CAISESDYSNQPQHF.

The J gene is TRBJ2-7, the V gene TRBV9, with 13 bases matching TRBD2. V shed 0 bases and J 5 bases; nucleotides not matched to a gene: 5. Germline CDR1 and CDR2: SGDLS and YYNGEE. This CDR3 is built from 16 residues. The CDR3 here is CASSVALAGGPHEQYF. DNA of the CDR3: TGTGCCAGCAGCGTAGCACTAGCGGGAGGGCCCCACGAGCAGTACTTC. The full variable domain, with the rest looked up from reference TRBV9 and TRBJ2-7, is DSGVTQTPKHLITATGQRVTLRCSPRSGDLSVYWYQQSLDQGLQFLIQYYNGEERAKGNILERFSAQQFPDLHSELNLSSLELGDSALYFCASSVALAGGPHEQYFGPGTRLTVT.

This clonotype was counted only a few times. The chain recombines TRBV12-3 or TRBV12-4 with TRBJ2-5, with 8 bases that match TRBD1. The trim removed 6 bases at V and 3 bases at J, leaving 21 bases unmatched. The CDR3 length is 19 residues. CDR3 in DNA: TGTGCCAGCAGCCGAGGACAGGGTCTCGTCAGTGGGGAGAAAGAGACCCAGTACTTC. Encoded protein: CASSRGQGLVSGEKETQYF.

This clonotype was observed a few times. The chain is built from TRBV6-1 and TRBJ1-2; D is undetermined. V gave up 6 bases and J gave up 1 base, with 9 bases separating them. CDR1 is MNHNS and CDR2 is SASEGT in the germline V gene. This CDR3 is 13 amino acids long. In DNA form, the CDR3 reads TGTGCCAGCAGGAAAGGCCGTAACTATGGCTACACCTTC. Translated, it gives CASRKGRNYGYTF.

Remarks on this clonotype: A read error may produce the germline difference seen at one junction end. This rearrangement joins TRBV10-3 to TRBJ2-7; D might be TRBD1 (6 bases). This CDR3 has 15 residues. Germline-derived CDR1 and CDR2 are ENHRY and SYGVKD. CDR3 in DNA: TGTGCCAGCAGTGCGGCAGGGGCATTGGGCTACGAGCAGTACTTC. It encodes CASSAAGALGYEQYF.

This clonotype was picked up a small number of times. The chain is built from TRBV7-2 and TRBJ2-7, with D perhaps matching TRBD1 (6 bases). In germline, CDR1 is SGHTA, CDR2 FQGNSA. Deletions cut 4 bases from V and 0 bases from J, with 13 bases between. The CDR3 sequence is 15 residues long. The CDR3 DNA is TGTGCCAGCAGCTCACCCCAGGGGCGCTCCTACGAGCAGTACTTC. Translating gives CASSSPQGRSYEQYF.

This clonotype occurred a few times. The chain employs TRBV6-2 or TRBV6-3 and TRBJ1-2; tentative D call: TRBD1 (6 bases). This CDR3 comprises 15 residues. Trimming shortened V by 6 bases and J by 4 bases, and 18 bases separated the two germline ends. CDR1 and CDR2 from the germline V gene are MNHEY and SVGEGT. DNA of the CDR3: TGTGCCAGCAGCCTACGGCTGCAGGGGATCTATGGCTACACCTTC. Translation: CASSLRLQGIYGYTF.

On this clonotype: This is likely a read error, given that the CDR3 carries no conserved phenylalanine or tryptophan at its end. The chain is built from TRBV6-1 and TRBJ2-2, with 8 positions matching TRBD2. Germline V gives CDR1 MNHNS, CDR2 SASEGT. This CDR3 is built from 12 residues. CDR3 residues: CASREGPGGLFC. CDR3 coding DNA: TGTGCCAGCCGGGAGGGCCCGGGGGGGCTGTTTTGT.

The gene calls are TRBV15 and TRBJ2-2, with D tentatively TRBD1 (5 bases). Trimming left V 0 bases short and J 0 bases short, with 8 bases between. The CDR3 consists of 16 residues. Germline V CDR1 and CDR2: LNHNV, YYDKDF (reference sequence). CDR3 nucleotide sequence: TGTGCCACCAGCAGAGATGCCAGGGCGAACACCGGGGAGCTGTTTTTT. This sequence encodes CATSRDARANTGELFF.

The chain employs TRBV5-1 and TRBJ2-7, with 9 bases identical to TRBD1. Trimming removed 6 bases from V and 5 bases from J; junction bases left unmatched: 6. This CDR3 is 13 amino acids long. CDR1 SGHRS and CDR2 YFSETQ come from the germline V gene. In DNA, the CDR3 is TGCGCCAGCACCGGGACAGGGCCCGACGAGCAGTACTTC. This codes for CASTGTGPDEQYF. Looking up the rest from reference TRBV5-1 and TRBJ2-7 gives the full variable domain: KAGVTQTPRYLIKTRGQQVTLSCSPISGHRSVSWYQQTPGQGLQFLFEYFSETQRNKGNFPGRFSGRQFSNSRSEMNVSTLELGDSALYLCASTGTGPDEQYFGPGTRLTVT.

This clonotype was picked up a small number of times. The chain joins TRBV24-1 to TRBJ2-7; 8 bases are shared with TRBD1. Trimming removed 6 bases from V and 6 bases from J; junction bases left unmatched: 3. Looked up from germline, CDR1 is KGHDR and CDR2 is SFDVKD. The CDR3 is 12 amino acids. The CDR3 nucleotides are TGTGCCACCAGTCAGGGGGCGCGCGAGCAGTACTTC. It yields the protein CATSQGAREQYF.

This clonotype was recorded a few times. The rearrangement uses TRBV20-1 and TRBJ1-2, with 10 bases identical to TRBD1. CDR1 is DFQATT, CDR2 SNEGSKA, per germline (reference sequence). Trimming removed 0 bases from V and 6 bases from J; junction bases left unmatched: 7. This CDR3 region has 15 residues. The CDR3 DNA is TGCAGTGCTAGAGATCGTCGACAGGGGGCGGATGGCTACACCTTC. Translating gives CSARDRRQGADGYTF.

This clonotype turned up a few times. The rearrangement uses TRBV5-1 and TRBJ1-2; 8 nucleotides agree with TRBD1. The V and J ends lost 4 bases and 7 bases, in that order; junction bases with no gene match: 18. The germline gives CDR1 SGHRS, CDR2 YFSETQ. The CDR3 runs to 17 residues. The CDR3 sequence: CASSEGQGGESTGGYTF. The CDR3 DNA follows: TGCGCCAGCAGCGAAGGACAGGGAGGTGAATCTACGGGTGGCTACACCTTC.

The chain carries TRBV12-3 or TRBV12-4 and TRBJ2-4; no reliable D call. Trimming stripped 7 bases from V and 3 bases from J, with 7 bases between. This CDR3 region has 12 residues. The CDR3 sequence: CASTESKNIQYF. DNA for the CDR3: TGTGCCAGCACCGAGAGCAAAAACATTCAGTACTTC.

To note about this clonotype: One junction end disagrees with the germline gene, perhaps due to a read error. The rearrangement links TRBV7-9 to TRBJ1-2; unclear D gene. The CDR3 extends over 13 amino acids. Looked up from germline, CDR1 is SEHNR and CDR2 is FQNEAQ (reference sequence). The CDR3 DNA follows: TGTGCCAGCAGCTCCCTTTCGGGGTATGGCTTCACCTTC. Protein product: CASSSLSGYGFTF.

The chain has TRBV3-1 and TRBJ1-2; 9 bases agree with TRBD1. V lost 2 bases to trimming and J lost 8 bases; unmatched junction nucleotides: 9. The CDR3 is 15 amino acids. CDR1 and CDR2 from the germline V gene are LGHDT and YNNKEL (reference sequence). CDR3 sequence reads: CASSQHTGGAYGYTF. The DNA of the CDR3 is TGTGCCAGCAGCCAACACACAGGGGGCGCGTACGGCTACACCTTC.

In its sample, this clonotype was seen a few times. J is TRBJ1-5 and V is TRBV6-2 or TRBV6-3; D is unresolved. The CDR3 consists of 12 residues. Germline loops: CDR1 MNHEY, CDR2 SVGEGT. V lost 3 bases to trimming and J lost 6 bases, with 6 bases between them. CDR3 coding DNA: TGTGCCAGCAGTTATATTGCTCAGCCCCAGCATTTT. Its protein is CASSYIAQPQHF.

The V and J genes are TRBV27 and TRBJ2-7; D may correspond to TRBD1 or TRBD2 (5 bases each). Trimming left V 6 bases short and J 1 base short, with 16 bases between. The germline V gene encodes CDR1 MNHEY and CDR2 SMNVEV (reference sequence). The CDR3 is 15 amino acids. CDR3 amino acids: CASRSSGGSSYEQYF. The CDR3 DNA sequence: TGTGCCAGCAGGTCTAGTGGGGGTTCTTCCTACGAGCAGTACTTC.

This clonotype has a handful of counts. V gene TRBV5-5 combines with J gene TRBJ2-1; 12 bases agree with TRBD2. Per germline, CDR1 SGHKS and CDR2 YYEKEE (reference sequence). The CDR3 runs 15 residues. The ends lost 3 bases at V and 4 bases at J; junction bases unmatched: 2. CDR3 region: CASSSSGGVYNEQFF. DNA of the CDR3: TGTGCCAGCAGCTCTAGCGGGGGGGTATACAATGAGCAGTTCTTC.